This T cell receptor beta chain was sequenced for a study of blood T cell repertoires in COVID-19 (dated by TCRdb to 2018 to 2020). The study in broad terms: Collaborator samples came from the United States, Italy and Spain and covered acute and convalescent phases of COVID-19. The material from the prospective study consisted of cDNA or gDNA derived from T cells, B-cell-depleted T cells, or PBMCs. Deeply sampled blood TCRbeta repertoires from subjects exposed to, actively infected with, or recovered from COVID-19 were included in the dataset. A freely available public database, intended as a resource for researchers studying the immune response to SARS-CoV-2, is where the repertoires were released. The samples were drawn from two sources: the first 160 participants of the ongoing ImmuneRACE study, and about 1,300 subjects contributed by 6 global collaborators. A de-identified subject ID, COVID-19 status, age in years and sex were almost always included in the sample metadata. Where available, HLA class I and class II types were taken from metadata supplied by the sample provider and were not determined by assay-based typing. Overall study results and their limits: The amount of clinical and demographic metadata varied by source and participant and was provided uncurated.

At one collaborating source in Seattle, patients were enrolled during active infection and were followed longitudinally through the course of disease. Whole blood was collected in K2EDTA tubes by collaborating institutions according to the institutions' own protocols. Collaborator samples were shipped for TCRbeta analysis as frozen whole blood, isolated PBMCs, or DNA extracted from either sample type. Note on this clone: Its antigen target is currently unknown. Base-call qualities are not available, and no considerably larger clone is one nucleotide away.

TCRbeta CDR3 regions were amplified from genomic DNA by means of the immunoSEQ Assay, a bias-controlled multiplex PCR. In the original analysis: The number of nucleated cells in each sample was estimated from the amplification of reference gene primers within the assay. To quantify the absolute abundance of each unique TCRbeta CDR3 rearrangement, sequence reads were collapsed and filtered. Productive Simpson clonality was computed per sample as the square root of Simpson's diversity index over productive rearrangements. Drawn from immuneACCESS, this table holds only the in-frame rearrangements with V and J called that TCRdb kept. Clones are partly lost; checked studies trace under half to an unresolved V gene and leave the rest unexplained. V, J and clone size derive from that table, while D and trimming were established from the DNA sequence. Here the sample has 200,000 to 250,000 clones; more than 80% occur a single time. Jointly, the top ten make up around 7.2% of the sample.

Sequenced: peripheral blood. This clonotype was obtained from a woman aged 80 or older with COVID-19, enrolled during active disease.

The CDR3 in this case is CASSYTGRLGGYTF. The DNA sequence is TGTGCCAGCAGTTACACTGGGAGGCTTGGAGGCTACACCTTC. This chain is built from TRBV6-5 and TRBJ1-2; the D gene cannot be named for sure. Sequences MNHEY (CDR1) and SVGAGI (CDR2) are obtained from the germline V gene. V is shortened by 2 bases, J by 8 bases, and the region joining them spans 15 bases. The CDR3 measures 14 amino acids from cysteine to phenylalanine. CDR3 DNA is the only sequence kept; it has 42 bases, read in frame from the first base.